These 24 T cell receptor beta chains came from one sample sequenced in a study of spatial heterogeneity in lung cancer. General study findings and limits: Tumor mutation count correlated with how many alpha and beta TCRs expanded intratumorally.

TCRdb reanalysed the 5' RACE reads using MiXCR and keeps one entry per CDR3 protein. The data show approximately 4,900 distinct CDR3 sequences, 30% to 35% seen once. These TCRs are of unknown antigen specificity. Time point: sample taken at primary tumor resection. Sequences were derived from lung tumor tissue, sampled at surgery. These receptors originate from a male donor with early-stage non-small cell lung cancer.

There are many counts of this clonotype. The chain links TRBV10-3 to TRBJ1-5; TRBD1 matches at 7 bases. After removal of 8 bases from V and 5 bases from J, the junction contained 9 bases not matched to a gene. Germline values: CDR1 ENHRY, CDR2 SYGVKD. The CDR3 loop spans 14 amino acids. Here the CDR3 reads CAIGDRDSYQPQHF. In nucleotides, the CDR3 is TGTGCCATCGGGGACCGGGACAGCTATCAGCCCCAGCATTTT.

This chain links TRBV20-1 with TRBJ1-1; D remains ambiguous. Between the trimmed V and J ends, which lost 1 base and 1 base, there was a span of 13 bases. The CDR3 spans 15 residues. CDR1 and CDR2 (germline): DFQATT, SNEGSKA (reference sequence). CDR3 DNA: TGCAGTGCTAGAGGCCCGCAGCACCCGAACACTGAAGCTTTCTTT. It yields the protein CSARGPQHPNTEAFF.

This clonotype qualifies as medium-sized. CDR3 in amino acids: CSARREATDTQYF. In nucleotides, the CDR3 is TGCAGCGCGCGGCGGGAGGCCACAGATACGCAGTATTTT. This chain uses TRBV29-1 with TRBJ2-3, with 8 bases aligning to TRBD2. Trimming took 7 bases from V and 2 from J; bases not matched to a gene: 5. The germline gives CDR1 SQVTM, CDR2 ANQGSEA. The CDR3 loop spans 13 amino acids.

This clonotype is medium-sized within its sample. In DNA, the CDR3 is TGCGCCAGCAGCTTGGGGGCCACGGACGGTAGAAATGAGCAGTTCTTC. Translation gives CASSLGATDGRNEQFF. The V call is TRBV5-1, the J call TRBJ2-1; D uncertain. V was shortened by 0 bases and J by 7 bases, with 17 bases between the two germline ends. CDR3 size: 16 residues. Germline CDR1 SGHRS, CDR2 YFSETQ.

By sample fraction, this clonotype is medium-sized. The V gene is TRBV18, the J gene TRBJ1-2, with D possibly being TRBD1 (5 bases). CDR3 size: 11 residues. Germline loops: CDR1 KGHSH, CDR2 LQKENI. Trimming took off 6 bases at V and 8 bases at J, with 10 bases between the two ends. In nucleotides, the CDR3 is TGTGCCAGCTCGAAAGGGGAAGGCTACACCTTC. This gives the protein CASSKGEGYTF.

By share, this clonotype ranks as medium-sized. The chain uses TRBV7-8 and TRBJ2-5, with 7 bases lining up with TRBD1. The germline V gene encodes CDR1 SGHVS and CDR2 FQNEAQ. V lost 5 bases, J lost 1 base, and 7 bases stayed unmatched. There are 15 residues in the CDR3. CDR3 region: CASSRQGVPQETQYF. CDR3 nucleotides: TGTGCCAGCAGCCGCCAGGGGGTCCCCCAAGAGACCCAGTACTTC.

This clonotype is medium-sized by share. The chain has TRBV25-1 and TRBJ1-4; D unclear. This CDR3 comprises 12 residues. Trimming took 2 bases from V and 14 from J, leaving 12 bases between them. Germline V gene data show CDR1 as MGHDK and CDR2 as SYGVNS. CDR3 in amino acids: CASSEGVGRLFF. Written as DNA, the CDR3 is TGTGCCAGCAGTGAAGGTGTGGGGAGGCTGTTTTTT.

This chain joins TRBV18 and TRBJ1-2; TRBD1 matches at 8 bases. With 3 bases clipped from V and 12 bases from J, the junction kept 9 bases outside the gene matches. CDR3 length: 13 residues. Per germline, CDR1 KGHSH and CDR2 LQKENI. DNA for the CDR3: TGTGCCAGCTCACCCAAGGGGACAGGTCTGAACACCTTC. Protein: CASSPKGTGLNTF. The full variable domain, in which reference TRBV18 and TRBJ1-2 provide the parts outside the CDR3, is NAGVMQNPRHLVRRRGQEARLRCSPMKGHSHVYWYRQLPEEGLKFMVYLQKENIIDESGMPKERFSAEFPKEGPSILRIQQVVRGDSAAYFCASSPKGTGLNTFGSGTRLTVV.

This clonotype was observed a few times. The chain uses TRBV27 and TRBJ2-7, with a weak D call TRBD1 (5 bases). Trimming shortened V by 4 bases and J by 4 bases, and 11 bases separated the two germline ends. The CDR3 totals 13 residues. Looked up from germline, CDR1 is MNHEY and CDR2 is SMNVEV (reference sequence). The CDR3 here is CASSSFKGYEQYF. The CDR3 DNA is TGTGCCAGCAGTTCGTTTAAGGGGTACGAGCAGTACTTC.

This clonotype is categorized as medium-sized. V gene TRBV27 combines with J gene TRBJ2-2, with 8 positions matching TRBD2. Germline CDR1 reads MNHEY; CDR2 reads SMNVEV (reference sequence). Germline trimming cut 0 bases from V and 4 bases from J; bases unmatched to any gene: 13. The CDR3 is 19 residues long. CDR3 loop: CASSLSYIPGGRGTGELFF. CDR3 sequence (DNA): TGTGCCAGCAGTTTATCTTACATCCCGGGGGGGCGCGGCACCGGGGAGCTGTTTTTT.

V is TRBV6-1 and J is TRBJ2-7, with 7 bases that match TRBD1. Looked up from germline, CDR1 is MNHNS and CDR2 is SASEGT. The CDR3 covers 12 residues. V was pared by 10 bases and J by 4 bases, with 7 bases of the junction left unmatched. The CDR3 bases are TGTGCCACCCAGGGGGTCTGGTACGAGCAGTACTTC. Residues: CATQGVWYEQYF.

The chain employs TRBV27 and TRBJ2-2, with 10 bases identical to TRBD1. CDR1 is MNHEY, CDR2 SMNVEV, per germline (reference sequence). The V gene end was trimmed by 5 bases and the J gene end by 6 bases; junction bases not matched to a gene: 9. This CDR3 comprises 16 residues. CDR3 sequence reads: CASSPQGTGEAGELFF. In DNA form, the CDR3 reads TGTGCCAGCAGTCCCCAGGGGACAGGGGAAGCCGGGGAGCTGTTTTTT.

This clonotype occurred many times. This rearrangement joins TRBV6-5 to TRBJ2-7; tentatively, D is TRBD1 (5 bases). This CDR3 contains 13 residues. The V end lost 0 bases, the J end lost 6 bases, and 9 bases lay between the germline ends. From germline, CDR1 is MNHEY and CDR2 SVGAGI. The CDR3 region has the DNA TGTGCCAGCAGTTACTCGAAGGGGTCCGAGCAGTACTTC. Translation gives CASSYSKGSEQYF.

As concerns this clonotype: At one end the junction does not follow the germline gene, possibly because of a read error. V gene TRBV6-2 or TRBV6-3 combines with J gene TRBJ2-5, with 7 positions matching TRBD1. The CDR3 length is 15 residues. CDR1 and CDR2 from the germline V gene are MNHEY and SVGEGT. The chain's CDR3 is CAISSRGSRQESQYF. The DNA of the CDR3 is TGTGCCATCAGTTCCAGGGGGTCCCGCCAGGAGAGCCAGTACTTC.

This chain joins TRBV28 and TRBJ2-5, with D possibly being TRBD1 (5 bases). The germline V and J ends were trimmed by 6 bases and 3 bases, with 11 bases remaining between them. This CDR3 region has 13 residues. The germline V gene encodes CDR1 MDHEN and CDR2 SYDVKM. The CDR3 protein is CASRSRAEETQYF. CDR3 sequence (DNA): TGTGCCAGCAGATCCAGGGCCGAAGAGACCCAGTACTTC.

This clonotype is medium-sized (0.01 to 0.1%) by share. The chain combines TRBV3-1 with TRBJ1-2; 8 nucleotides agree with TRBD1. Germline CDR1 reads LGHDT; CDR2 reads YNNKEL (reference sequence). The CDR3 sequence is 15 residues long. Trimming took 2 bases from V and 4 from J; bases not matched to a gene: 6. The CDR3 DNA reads TGTGCCAGCAGCCAACCTGGACAGGGATTCTATGGCTACACCTTC. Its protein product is CASSQPGQGFYGYTF.

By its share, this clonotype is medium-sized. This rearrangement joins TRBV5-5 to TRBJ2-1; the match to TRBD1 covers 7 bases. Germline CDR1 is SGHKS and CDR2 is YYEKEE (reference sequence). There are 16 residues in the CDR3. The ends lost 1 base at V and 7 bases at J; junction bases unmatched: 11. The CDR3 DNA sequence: TGTGCCAGCAGCTTGATGAGCAGGGGGACGGGGAATGAGCAGTTCTTC. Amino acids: CASSLMSRGTGNEQFF.

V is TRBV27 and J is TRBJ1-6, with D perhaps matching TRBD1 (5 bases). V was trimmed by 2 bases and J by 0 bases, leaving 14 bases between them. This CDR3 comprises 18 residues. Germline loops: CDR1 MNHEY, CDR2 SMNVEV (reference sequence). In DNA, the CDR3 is TGTGCCAGCAGTTTAAGGCAGGGCCCGAGCTCCTATAATTCACCCCTCCACTTT. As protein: CASSLRQGPSSYNSPLHF.

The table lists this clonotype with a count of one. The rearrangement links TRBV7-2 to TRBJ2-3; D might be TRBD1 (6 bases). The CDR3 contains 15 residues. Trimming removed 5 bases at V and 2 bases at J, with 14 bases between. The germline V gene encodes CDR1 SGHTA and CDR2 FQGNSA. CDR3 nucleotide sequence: TGTGCCAGCAGCCCCGGGACACTCCTCACAGATACGCAGTATTTT. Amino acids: CASSPGTLLTDTQYF.

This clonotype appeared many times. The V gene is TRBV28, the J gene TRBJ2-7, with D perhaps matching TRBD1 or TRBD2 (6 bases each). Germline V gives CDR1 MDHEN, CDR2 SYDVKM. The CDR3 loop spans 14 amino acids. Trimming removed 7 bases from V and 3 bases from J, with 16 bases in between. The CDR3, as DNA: TGTGCCAGCACCCCGGGGGCAGAACTCTACGAGCAGTACTTC. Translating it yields CASTPGAELYEQYF.

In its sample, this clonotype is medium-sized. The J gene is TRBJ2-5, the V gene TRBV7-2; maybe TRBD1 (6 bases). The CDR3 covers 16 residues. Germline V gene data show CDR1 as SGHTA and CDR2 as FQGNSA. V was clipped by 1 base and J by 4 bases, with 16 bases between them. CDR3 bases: TGTGCCAGCAGCTTAGTTCGGGTCGGCAGGGGAGAGACCCAGTACTTC. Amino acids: CASSLVRVGRGETQYF.

Here the CDR3 DNA reads TGTGCCAGCAGCCAGAACACTGAAGCTTTCTTT. This encodes CASSQNTEAFF. This rearrangement joins TRBV7-9 to TRBJ1-1; D is undetermined. Germline loops: CDR1 SEHNR, CDR2 FQNEAQ (reference sequence). CDR3 length: 11 amino acids. V gave up 5 bases and J gave up 1 base, with 2 bases separating them.

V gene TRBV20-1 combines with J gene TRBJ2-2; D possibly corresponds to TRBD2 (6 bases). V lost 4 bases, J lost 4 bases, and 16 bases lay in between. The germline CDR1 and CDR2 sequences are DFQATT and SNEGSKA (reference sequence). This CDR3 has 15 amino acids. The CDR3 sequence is CSATPTGAPTGELFF. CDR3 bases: TGCAGTGCTACCCCGACGGGAGCACCCACCGGGGAGCTGTTTTTT.

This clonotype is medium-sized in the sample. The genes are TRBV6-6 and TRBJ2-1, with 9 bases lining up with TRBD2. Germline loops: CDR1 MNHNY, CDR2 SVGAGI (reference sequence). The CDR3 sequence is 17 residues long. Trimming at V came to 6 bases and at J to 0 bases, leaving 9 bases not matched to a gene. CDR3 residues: CASRTLLAGSSYNEQFF. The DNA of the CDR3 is TGTGCCAGCAGAACCCTCCTAGCGGGGAGCTCCTACAATGAGCAGTTCTTC.